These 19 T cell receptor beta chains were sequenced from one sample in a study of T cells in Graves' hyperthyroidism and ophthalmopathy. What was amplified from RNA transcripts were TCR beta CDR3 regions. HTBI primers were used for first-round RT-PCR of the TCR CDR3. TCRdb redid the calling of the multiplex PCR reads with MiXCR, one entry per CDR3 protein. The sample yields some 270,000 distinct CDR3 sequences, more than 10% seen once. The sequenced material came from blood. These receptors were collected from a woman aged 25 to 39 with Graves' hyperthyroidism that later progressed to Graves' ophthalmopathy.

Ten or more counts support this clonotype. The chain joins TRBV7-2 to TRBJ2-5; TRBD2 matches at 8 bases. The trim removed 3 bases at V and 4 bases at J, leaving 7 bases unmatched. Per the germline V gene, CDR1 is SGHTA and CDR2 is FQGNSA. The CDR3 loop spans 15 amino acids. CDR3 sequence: CASSLELAVLETQYF. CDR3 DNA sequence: TGTGCCAGCAGCTTGGAACTAGCGGTCTTAGAGACCCAGTACTTC.

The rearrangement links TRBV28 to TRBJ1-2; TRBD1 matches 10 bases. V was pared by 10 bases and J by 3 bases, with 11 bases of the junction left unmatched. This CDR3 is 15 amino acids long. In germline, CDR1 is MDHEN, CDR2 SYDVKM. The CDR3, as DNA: TGTGCCACCCTACTCGGGACAGGGGTCCACTATGGCTACACCTTC. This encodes CATLLGTGVHYGYTF.

The chain's CDR3 is CAISPGTGVGSYEQYF. The CDR3 nucleotides read TGTGCCATCAGTCCCGGGACAGGGGTCGGCTCCTACGAGCAGTACTTC. J is TRBJ2-7 and V is TRBV10-3, with TRBD1 matching 10 bases. V gave up 5 bases and J gave up 0 bases; unmatched junction bases: 7. This CDR3 contains 16 residues. CDR1 is ENHRY and CDR2 is SYGVKD in the germline V gene.

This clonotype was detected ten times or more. The CDR3 protein is CASRRGGNQPQHF. The CDR3 DNA is TGTGCCAGCAGGCGGGGGGGCAATCAGCCCCAGCATTTT. V is TRBV28 and J is TRBJ1-5; D is possibly TRBD1 (5 bases). This CDR3 has 13 residues. CDR1 and CDR2 from the germline V gene are MDHEN and SYDVKM. Trimming cost V 6 bases and J 2 bases, with 8 bases left between them.

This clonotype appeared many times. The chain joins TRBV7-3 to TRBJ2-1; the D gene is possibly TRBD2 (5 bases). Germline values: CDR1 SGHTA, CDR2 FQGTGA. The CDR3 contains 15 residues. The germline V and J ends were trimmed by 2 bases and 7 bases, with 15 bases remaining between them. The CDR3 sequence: CASSLALALGNEQFF. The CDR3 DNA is TGTGCCAGCAGCTTAGCGCTAGCTCTAGGGAATGAGCAGTTCTTC.

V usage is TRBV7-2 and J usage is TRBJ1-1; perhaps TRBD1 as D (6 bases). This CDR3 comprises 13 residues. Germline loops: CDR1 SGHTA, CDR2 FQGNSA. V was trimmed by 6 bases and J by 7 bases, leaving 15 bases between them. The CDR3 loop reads CASSSGTRHEAFF. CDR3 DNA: TGTGCCAGCAGTTCTGGGACACGCCATGAAGCTTTCTTT.

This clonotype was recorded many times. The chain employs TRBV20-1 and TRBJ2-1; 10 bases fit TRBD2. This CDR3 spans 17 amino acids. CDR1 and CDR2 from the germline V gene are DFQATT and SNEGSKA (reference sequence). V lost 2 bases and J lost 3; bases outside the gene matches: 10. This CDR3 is CSARFASGRGGYNEQFF. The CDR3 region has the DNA TGCAGTGCTAGATTTGCTAGCGGGAGAGGTGGCTACAATGAGCAGTTCTTC.

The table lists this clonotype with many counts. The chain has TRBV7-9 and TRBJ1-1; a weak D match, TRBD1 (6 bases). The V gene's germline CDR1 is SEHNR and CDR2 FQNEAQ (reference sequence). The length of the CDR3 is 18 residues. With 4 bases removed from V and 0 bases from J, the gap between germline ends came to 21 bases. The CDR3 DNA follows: TGTGCCAGCAGCTCCCATTTGAGGGGGGTAGATATGAACACTGAAGCTTTCTTT. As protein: CASSSHLRGVDMNTEAFF.

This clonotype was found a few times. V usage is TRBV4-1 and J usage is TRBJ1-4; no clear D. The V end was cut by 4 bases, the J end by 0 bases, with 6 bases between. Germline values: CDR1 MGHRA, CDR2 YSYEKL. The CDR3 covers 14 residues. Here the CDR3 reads CASSLLATNEKLFF. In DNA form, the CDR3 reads TGCGCCAGCAGCCTACTTGCAACTAATGAAAAACTGTTTTTT.

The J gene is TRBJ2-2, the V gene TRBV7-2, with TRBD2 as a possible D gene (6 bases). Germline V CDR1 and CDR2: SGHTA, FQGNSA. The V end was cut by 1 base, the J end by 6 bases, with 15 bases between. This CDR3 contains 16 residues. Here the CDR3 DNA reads TGTGCCAGCAGCTTAGGCGGGCAGGGAGGCGCCGGGGAGCTGTTTTTT. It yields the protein CASSLGGQGGAGELFF.

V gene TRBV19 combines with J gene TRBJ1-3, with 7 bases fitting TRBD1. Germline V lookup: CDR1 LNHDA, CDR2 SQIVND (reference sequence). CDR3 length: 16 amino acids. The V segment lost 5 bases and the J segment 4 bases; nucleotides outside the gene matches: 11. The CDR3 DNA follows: TGTGCCAGTAGTGCCGAACAGGGGTACGGCGGAAACACCATATATTTT. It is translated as CASSAEQGYGGNTIYF. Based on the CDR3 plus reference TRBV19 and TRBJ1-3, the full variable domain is DGGITQSPKYLFRKEGQNVTLSCEQNLNHDAMYWYRQDPGQGLRLIYYSQIVNDFQKGDIAEGYSVSREKKESFPLTVTSAQKNPTAFYLCASSAEQGYGGNTIYFGEGSWLTVV.

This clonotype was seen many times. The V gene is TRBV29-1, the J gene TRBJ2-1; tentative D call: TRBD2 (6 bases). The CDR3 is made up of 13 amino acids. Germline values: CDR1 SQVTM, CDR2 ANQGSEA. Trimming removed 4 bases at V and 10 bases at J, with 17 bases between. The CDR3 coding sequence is TGCAGCGTTGGGGTAGCGGACCCTTCGGAGCAGTTCTTC. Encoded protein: CSVGVADPSEQFF.

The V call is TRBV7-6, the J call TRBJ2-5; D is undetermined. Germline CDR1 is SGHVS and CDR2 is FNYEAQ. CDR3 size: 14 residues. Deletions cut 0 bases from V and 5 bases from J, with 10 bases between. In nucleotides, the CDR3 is TGTGCCAGCAGCTTAGCGTTAGATGAGGAGACCCAGTACTTC. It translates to CASSLALDEETQYF.

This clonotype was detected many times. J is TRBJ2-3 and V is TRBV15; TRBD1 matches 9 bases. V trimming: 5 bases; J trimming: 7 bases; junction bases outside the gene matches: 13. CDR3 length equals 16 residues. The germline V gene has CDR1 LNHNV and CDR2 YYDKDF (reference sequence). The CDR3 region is CATSGTRDRALNTQYF. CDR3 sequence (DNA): TGTGCCACCAGCGGGACCCGGGACAGGGCCTTAAATACGCAGTATTTT.

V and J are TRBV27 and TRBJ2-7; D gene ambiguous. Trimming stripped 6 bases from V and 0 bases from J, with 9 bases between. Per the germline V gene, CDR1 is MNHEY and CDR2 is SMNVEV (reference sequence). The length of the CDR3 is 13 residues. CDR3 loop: CASRFGPSYEQYF. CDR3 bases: TGTGCCAGCAGATTTGGGCCCTCCTACGAGCAGTACTTC.

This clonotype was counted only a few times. The CDR3, as DNA: TGTGCCAGTAGCGACCATAATGAAGCTTTCTTT. Residues: CASSDHNEAFF. V is TRBV19 and J is TRBJ1-1; D is undetermined. The germline gives CDR1 LNHDA, CDR2 SQIVND (reference sequence). This CDR3 is built from 11 residues. The V end lost 6 bases, the J end lost 7 bases, and 9 bases lay between the germline ends.

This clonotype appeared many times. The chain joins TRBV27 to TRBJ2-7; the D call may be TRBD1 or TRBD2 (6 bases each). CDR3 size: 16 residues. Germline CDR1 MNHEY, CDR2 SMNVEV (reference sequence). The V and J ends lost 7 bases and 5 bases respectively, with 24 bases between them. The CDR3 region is CASTMKKGGPYHEQYF. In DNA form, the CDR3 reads TGTGCCAGCACGATGAAAAAGGGGGGACCTTACCACGAGCAGTACTTC.

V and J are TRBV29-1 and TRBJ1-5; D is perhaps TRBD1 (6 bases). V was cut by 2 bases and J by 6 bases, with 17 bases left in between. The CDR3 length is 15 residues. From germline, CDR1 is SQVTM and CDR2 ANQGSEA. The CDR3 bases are TGCAGCGTTGAATTGGGAGGGGGGGAGGGTCAGCCCCAGCATTTT. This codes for CSVELGGGEGQPQHF.

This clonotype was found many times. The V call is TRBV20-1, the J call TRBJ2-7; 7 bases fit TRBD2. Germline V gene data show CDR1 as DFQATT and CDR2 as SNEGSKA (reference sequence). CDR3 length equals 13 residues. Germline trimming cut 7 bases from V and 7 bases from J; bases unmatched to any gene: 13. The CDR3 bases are TGCAGTGTACCTGTGGCGGGAGTATGGGAGCAGTACTTC. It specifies CSVPVAGVWEQYF.